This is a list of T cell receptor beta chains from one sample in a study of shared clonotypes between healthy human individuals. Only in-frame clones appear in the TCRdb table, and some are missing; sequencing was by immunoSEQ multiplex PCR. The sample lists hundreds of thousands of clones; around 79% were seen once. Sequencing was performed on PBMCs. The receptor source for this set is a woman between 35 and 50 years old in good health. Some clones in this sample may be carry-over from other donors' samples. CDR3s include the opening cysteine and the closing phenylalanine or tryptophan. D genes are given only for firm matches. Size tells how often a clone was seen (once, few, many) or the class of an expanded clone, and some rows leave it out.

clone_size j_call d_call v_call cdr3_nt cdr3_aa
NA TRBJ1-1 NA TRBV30 TGTGCCTGGAAATGGGTGGGGGGAATGAACACTGAAGCTTTCTTT CAWKWVGGMNTEAFF
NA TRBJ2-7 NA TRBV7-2 TGTGCCAGCAGCGGAAAGGACGAGCAGTACTTC CASSGKDEQYF
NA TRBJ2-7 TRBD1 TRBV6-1 TGTGCCAGCAGTGAAGCGACAGGGACCGACTTCTACGAGCAGTACTTC CASSEATGTDFYEQYF
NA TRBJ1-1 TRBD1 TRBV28 TGTGCCAGCAGTCCCCGACAGGGGTGGCACACTGAAGCTTTCTTT CASSPRQGWHTEAFF
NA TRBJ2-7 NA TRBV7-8 TGTGCCAGCAGCTCCGTCGACGGGATAACATACGAGCAGTACTTC CASSSVDGITYEQYF
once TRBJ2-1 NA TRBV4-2 TGTGCCAGCAGCCAAGGACGTCGGGGGGCAGGCTGGCGACTAACCTACAATGAGCAGTTCTTC CASSQGRRGAGWRLTYNEQFF
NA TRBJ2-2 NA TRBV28 TGTGCCAGCAGTTTGTGGGCGACCACCGGGGAGCTGTTTTTT CASSLWATTGELFF
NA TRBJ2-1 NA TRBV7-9 TGTGCCAGCAGACGGGACCCGCCGGAGCAGTTCTTC CASRRDPPEQFF
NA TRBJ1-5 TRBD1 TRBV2 TGTGCCAGCAGTCCGGGACAGGGGGGTTATCAGCCCCAGCATTTT CASSPGQGGYQPQHF
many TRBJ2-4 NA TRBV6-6 TGTGCCAGCAGTTACTCCCAGGGTGGAAACATTCAGTACTTC CASSYSQGGNIQYF
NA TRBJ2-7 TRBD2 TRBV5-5 TGTGCCAGCAGCTCTTTGGGAGGGACCTACGAGCAGTACTTC CASSSLGGTYEQYF
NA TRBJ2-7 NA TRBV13 TGTGCCGGCAGCTGGGGGCCGGTAACCTACGAGCAGTACTTC CAGSWGPVTYEQYF
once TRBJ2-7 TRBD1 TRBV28 TGTGCCAGCAGTCCATGGACAGGGATCAACTACGAGCAGTACTTC CASSPWTGINYEQYF
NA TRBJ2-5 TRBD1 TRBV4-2 TGTGCCAGCAGCCCGCCGGGACAGGGGGCAGAGACCCAGTACTTC CASSPPGQGAETQYF
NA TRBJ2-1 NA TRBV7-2 TGTGCCAGCAGCAAACAAGTAAGCTCCTACAATGAGCAGTTCTTC CASSKQVSSYNEQFF
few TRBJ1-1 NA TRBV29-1 TGCAGCGGAAGACAGGAGAACACTGAAGCTTTCTTT CSGRQENTEAFF
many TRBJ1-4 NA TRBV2 TGTGCCAGCAGAACAGGCAGGGATTATGAAAAACTGTTTTTT CASRTGRDYEKLFF
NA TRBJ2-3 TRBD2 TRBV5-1 TGCGCCAGCAGCTTGGAAACTAGCGGGAAGAATACGCAGTATTTT CASSLETSGKNTQYF
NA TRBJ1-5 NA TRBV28 TGTGCCAGCAGTTTCCGGCCCGGAGGCGGCAATCAGCCCCAGCATTTT CASSFRPGGGNQPQHF
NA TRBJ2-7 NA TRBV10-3 TGTGCCATCAGTGGGGGGGGGCTCCAGTCCTACGAGCAGTACTTC CAISGGGLQSYEQYF
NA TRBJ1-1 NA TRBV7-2 TGTGCCAGCAGCGTGAACAGGGCGGGCGACACTGAAGCTTTCTTT CASSVNRAGDTEAFF
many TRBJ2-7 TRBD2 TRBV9 TGTGCCAGCAGCGTAGAAGCGGGAGGGTTCGAAGAGCAGTACTTC CASSVEAGGFEEQYF
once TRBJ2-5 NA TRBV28 TGTGCCAGCAGTTTTGGTGAGACCCAGTACTTC CASSFGETQYF
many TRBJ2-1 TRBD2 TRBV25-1 TGTGCCAGCAGCGGGACTAGCGGGCTTCATGAGCAGTTCTTC CASSGTSGLHEQFF
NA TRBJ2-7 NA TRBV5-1 TGCGCCAGCAGCGCCCTTACAGGGCAGACCTACGAGCAGTACTTC CASSALTGQTYEQYF
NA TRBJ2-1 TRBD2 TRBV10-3 TGTGCCATCAGTGAATCTAGCGGGTTCAATGAGCAGTTCTTC CAISESSGFNEQFF
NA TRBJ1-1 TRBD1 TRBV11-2 TGTGCCAGCAGCTTAGATTGGACAGGCTCTCCAGCTTTCTTT CASSLDWTGSPAFF
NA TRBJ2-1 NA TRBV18 TGTGCCAGCTCACCACCCGGCAGCCTCTACAATGAGCAGTTCTTC CASSPPGSLYNEQFF
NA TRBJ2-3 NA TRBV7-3 TGTGCCAGCAGCTTCGTCCGCACAGATACGCAGTATTTT CASSFVRTDTQYF
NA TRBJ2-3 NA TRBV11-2 TGTGCCAGCAGCTTAGATTTAGACCGGGTTTTGAAAACGCAGTATTTT CASSLDLDRVLKTQYF
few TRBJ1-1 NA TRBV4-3 TGCGCCAGCAGCCAAGATAATTCGGCAGGCCTCACGGGAGGGACTGAAGCTTTCTTT CASSQDNSAGLTGGTEAFF
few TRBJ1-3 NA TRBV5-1 TGCGCCAGCAGCTTGTCTGCGGGGTATCTGGACACCATATATTTT CASSLSAGYLDTIYF
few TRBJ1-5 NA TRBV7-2 TGTGCCAGCAGCTTAGGGTCTTTGCGGCCCCAGCATTTT CASSLGSLRPQHF
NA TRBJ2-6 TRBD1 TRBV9 TGTGCCAGCAGCCCAGGACAGGGGGTAGGGGCCAACGTCCTGACTTTC CASSPGQGVGANVLTF
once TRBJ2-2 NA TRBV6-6 TGTGCCAGCAGTTACTCGTTTAGATCTACCGGGGAGCTGTTTTTT CASSYSFRSTGELFF
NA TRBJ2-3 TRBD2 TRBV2 TGTGCCAGCAGTGAAGCGGCCGGGGCTAGCGGGAGAAGGTATACGCAGTATTTT CASSEAAGASGRRYTQYF
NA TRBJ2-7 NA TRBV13 TGTGCCAGCAGCTTGAAAGGGAGTCGGTACGAGCAGTACTTC CASSLKGSRYEQYF
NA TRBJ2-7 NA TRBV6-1 TGTGCCAGCAGTGAAATCCCGCGCTACGAGCAGTACTTC CASSEIPRYEQYF
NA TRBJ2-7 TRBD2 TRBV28 TGTGCCAGCAGTCCCCCCACTAGCGGCACCTATGAGCAGTACTTC CASSPPTSGTYEQYF
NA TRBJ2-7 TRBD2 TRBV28 TGTGCCAGCAATCTGAGCGGGAGGGCATACGAGCAGTACTTC CASNLSGRAYEQYF
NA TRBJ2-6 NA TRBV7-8 TGTGCCAGCAGCTTATTTGGGCGAAGGACTGGGGCCAACGTCCTGACTTTC CASSLFGRRTGANVLTF
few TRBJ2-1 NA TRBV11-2 TGTGCCAGCAGCGCTGGGGTACTGCAATATGAGCAGTTCTTC CASSAGVLQYEQFF
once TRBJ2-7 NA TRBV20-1 TGCAGTGCTAGTTTGTTTCTCGAGCAGTACTTC CSASLFLEQYF
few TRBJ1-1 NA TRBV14 TGTGCCAGCAGCCTAATGGGGGTTTTGAACACTGAAGCTTTCTTT CASSLMGVLNTEAFF
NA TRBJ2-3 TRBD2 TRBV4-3 TGCGCCAGCAGCCAAGACGGGACTAGCGGGAGGGCCGTGGGAGATACGCAGTATTTT CASSQDGTSGRAVGDTQYF
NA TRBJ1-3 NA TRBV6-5 TGTGCCAGCCGGCACTCTGGAAACACCATATATTTT CASRHSGNTIYF
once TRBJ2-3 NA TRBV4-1 TGCGCCAGCAGCGCCCAGGACGCAGATACGCAGTATTTT CASSAQDADTQYF
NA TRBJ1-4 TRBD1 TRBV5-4 TGTGCCAGCAGCTCACAGGGGGCGACTAATGAAAAACTGTTTTTT CASSSQGATNEKLFF
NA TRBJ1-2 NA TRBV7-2 TGTGCCAGCAGCTTAGCCGAGGGATATGGCTACACCTTC CASSLAEGYGYTF
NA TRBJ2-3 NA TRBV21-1 TGTGCCAGCAGCAAACGAACAGGGGCAGTAGATACGCAGTATTTT CASSKRTGAVDTQYF
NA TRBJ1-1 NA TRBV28 TGTGCCAGCAGTTTTCGGGGACCAAAGAACACTGAAGCTTTCTTT CASSFRGPKNTEAFF